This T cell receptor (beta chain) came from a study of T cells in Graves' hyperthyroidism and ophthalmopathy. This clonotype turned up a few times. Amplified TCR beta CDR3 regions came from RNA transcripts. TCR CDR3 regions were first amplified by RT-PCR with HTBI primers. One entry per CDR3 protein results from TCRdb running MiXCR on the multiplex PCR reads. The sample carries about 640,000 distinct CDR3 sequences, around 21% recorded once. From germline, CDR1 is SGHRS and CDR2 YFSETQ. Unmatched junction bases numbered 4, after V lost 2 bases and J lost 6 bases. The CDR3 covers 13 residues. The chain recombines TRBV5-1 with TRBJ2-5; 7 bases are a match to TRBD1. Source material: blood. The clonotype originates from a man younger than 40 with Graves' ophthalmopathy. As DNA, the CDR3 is TGCGCCAGCAGCTTAGGGACAGAGAAGACCCAGTACTTC. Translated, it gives CASSLGTEKTQYF.